Listed below are T cell receptor beta chains from one sample, sequenced in a study of CD8+CD57+ T cells in acquired aplastic anemia. TCRdb re-called the reads with MiXCR, one entry per CDR3 protein. This table holds hundreds of thousands of distinct CDR3 sequences, roughly 64% found once. The sample comprised sorted CD4+, CD8+, or CD8+CD57+ T cells (not recorded which) from PBMCs. The source is a human donor in good health, serving as a control. Both conserved end residues are part of each CDR3. The D gene is left open where the match is weak. The size of a clone is reported for some rows only, either as once, few or many, or as a class for expanded clones.

size	V	J	D	CDR3	DNA
-	TRBV2	TRBJ2-7	TRBD2	CASRQGLAGTYEQYF	TGTGCCAGCAGACAAGGACTAGCGGGTACCTACGAGCAGTACTTC
few	TRBV6-2/TRBV6-3	TRBJ1-3	-	CSSGPRQAGNTIYF	TGTTCCAGCGGACCTAGACAGGCCGGAAACACCATATATTTT
-	TRBV9	TRBJ2-7	TRBD2	CASSDVPGTMATRQYF	TGTGCCAGCAGCGATGTTCCGGGGACTATGGCTACACGGCAGTACTTC
-	TRBV7-9	TRBJ1-2	-	CASSPSRNSGNTKTF	TGTGCCAGCAGCCCAAGCCGGAACTCTGGAAACACCAAAACCTTC
few	TRBV29-1	TRBJ2-7	-	CSVAASEVGEQYF	TGCAGCGTTGCCGCTAGCGAAGTTGGCGAGCAGTACTTC
once	TRBV2	TRBJ2-2	-	CASSADTEGSPLLF	TGTGCCAGCTCGGCGGACACGGAAGGGTCACCCCTGCTTTTT
-	TRBV4-3	TRBJ1-1	-	CASSGLLNTEAFF	TGCGCCAGCAGTGGGCTTCTGAACACTGAAGCTTTCTTT
-	TRBV20-1	TRBJ2-5	TRBD2	CSASRMTSGDRRWETQYF	TGCAGTGCCAGCAGGATGACTAGCGGGGACCGCCGGTGGGAGACCCAGTACTTC
-	TRBV6-5	TRBJ1-4	-	CASSYSGGTTNEKLFF	TGTGCCAGCAGTTACTCAGGAGGGACAACTAATGAAAAACTGTTTTTT
-	TRBV9	TRBJ1-5	TRBD1	CASSLKRRGQGRQPQHF	TGTGCCAGCAGCTTAAAGCGGAGGGGACAGGGGCGTCAGCCCCAGCATTTT
many	TRBV3-2	TRBJ2-5	-	CASSRSVQGQETQYF	TGTGCCAGCAGCCGATCGGTACAGGGGCAAGAGACCCAGTACTTC
once	TRBV5-6	TRBJ1-6	-	CASSTDSYSPLHF	TGTGCCAGCAGCACGGACAGTTATTCACCCCTCCACTTT
few	TRBV6-2/TRBV6-3	TRBJ1-2	TRBD1	CASSSGQGADGYTF	TGTGCCAGCAGTTCGGGACAGGGGGCGGATGGCTACACCTTC
-	TRBV20-1	TRBJ2-1	-	CSAAATRGYNEQFF	TGCAGTGCTGCCGCGACTAGGGGATACAATGAGCAGTTCTTC
-	TRBV20-1	TRBJ1-3	-	CSARDSSGGGNTIYF	TGCAGTGCTAGAGATTCCAGCGGAGGCGGAAACACCATATATTTT
-	TRBV29-1	TRBJ2-7	TRBD2	CSVTVGLAGGEQYF	TGCAGCGTCACCGTGGGGCTAGCGGGAGGCGAGCAGTACTTC
-	TRBV13	TRBJ1-4	TRBD1	CASSESGTGAEKLFF	TGCGCCAGCAGCGAATCCGGGACAGGGGCCGAAAAACTGTTTTTT
-	TRBV6-5	TRBJ1-5	-	CATYRVDSSRHQPQHF	TGTGCCACTTACAGAGTAGACTCCTCGCGCCATCAGCCCCAGCATTTT
-	TRBV7-9	TRBJ1-1	-	CASLDSRGEAFF	TGTGCCAGTCTTGACTCCCGGGGTGAAGCTTTCTTT
-	TRBV5-1	TRBJ2-7	TRBD2	CASAVFAGGTEQYF	TGCGCCAGCGCCGTCTTTGCGGGGGGTACCGAGCAGTACTTC
-	TRBV7-2	TRBJ2-7	-	CASSLGTRSRPFFF	TGTGCCAGCAGCTTAGGAACAAGATCGAGGCCTTTCTTTTTC
many	TRBV10-1	TRBJ1-1	-	CASSERTNTEAFF	TGCGCCAGCAGTGAACGGACGAACACTGAAGCTTTCTTT
-	TRBV9	TRBJ2-3	TRBD2	CASSSTSGGTNTDTQYF	TGTGCCAGCAGCTCAACTAGCGGGGGGACCAACACAGATACGCAGTATTTT
many	TRBV5-1	TRBJ2-3	TRBD2	CASSLLAGGSTDTQYF	TGCGCCAGCAGCTTACTAGCGGGGGGGAGCACAGATACGCAGTATTTT
-	TRBV11-3	TRBJ2-3	TRBD2	CASSRTGLAGGADTQYF	TGTGCCAGCAGCCGCACGGGACTAGCGGGGGGGGCAGATACGCAGTATTTT
many	TRBV5-8	TRBJ2-3	-	CASSLSPGSTDTQYF	TGTGCCAGCAGCTTGTCGCCAGGGAGCACAGATACGCAGTATTTT
-	TRBV10-1	TRBJ2-7	-	CASSERSAGGYEQYF	TGCGCCAGCAGTGAGAGATCGGCTGGCGGCTACGAGCAGTACTTC
many	TRBV4-1	TRBJ1-2	-	CASSPLGRSANYGYTF	TGCGCCAGCAGCCCCCTGGGCCGGAGCGCTAACTATGGCTACACCTTC
once	TRBV12-3/TRBV12-4	TRBJ1-1	-	CASSLNRAEGTEAFF	TGTGCCAGCAGTTTGAACAGGGCGGAGGGCACTGAAGCTTTCTTT
many	TRBV20-1	TRBJ1-1	-	CSASPPDRNTEAFF	TGCAGTGCTAGTCCCCCAGACCGGAACACTGAAGCTTTCTTT
-	TRBV7-9	TRBJ1-5	TRBD1	CASSQGQGASQPQHF	TGTGCCAGCAGCCAAGGACAGGGGGCGAGTCAGCCCCAGCATTTT
-	TRBV7-7	TRBJ2-7	TRBD2	CASSLSSGNYEQYF	TGTGCTAGCAGCTTATCTAGCGGGAACTACGAGCAGTACTTC
-	TRBV7-4	TRBJ1-5	TRBD1	CASGRDSNQAQHF	TGTGCCAGCGGCCGGGACAGCAATCAAGCCCAGCACTTT
-	TRBV5-1	TRBJ1-2	-	CASTLGGYGYTF	TGCGCCAGCACCCTGGGCGGATATGGCTACACCTTC
many	TRBV19	TRBJ2-3	TRBD1	CASRGGQATDTQYF	TGTGCCAGTAGGGGGGGACAGGCCACAGATACGCAGTATTTT
-	TRBV7-2	TRBJ1-6	-	CASRRKGEGPLHF	TGTGCCAGCAGACGCAAGGGGGAAGGGCCCCTCCACTTT
-	TRBV29-1	TRBJ2-7	-	CSKDSTHTQYF	TGTAGCAAAGACAGCACCCATACGCAGTACTTC
-	TRBV7-7	TRBJ1-1	-	CASSKGVGGHENEF	TGTGCTAGCAGCAAGGGGGTCGGGGGGCATGAGAATGAGTTT
many	TRBV7-6	TRBJ2-5	-	CASSLGRGAAAYQETQYF	TGTGCCAGCAGCTTAGGTAGGGGGGCAGCGGCGTACCAAGAGACCCAGTACTTC
-	TRBV2	TRBJ2-7	-	CASSTTREPSHEQHF	TGTGCCAGCAGCACGACCAGAGAGCCCTCCCACGAGCAGCATTTC
-	TRBV5-1	TRBJ2-1	TRBD1	CASSLARTGPNEQFF	TGTGCCAGCAGCTTAGCTCGGACAGGGCCCAATGAGCAGTTCTTC